This T cell receptor (beta chain) was captured by sequencing in a study of beta chain features in type 1 diabetes. CDR3 length: 14 residues. The trim removed 8 bases at V and 2 bases at J, leaving 8 bases unmatched. Germline CDR1 is MNHNS and CDR2 is SASEGT. Expressed TCRB transcripts got sequenced, as all isolated RNA was reverse transcribed. Some clones are missing from TCRdb's copy, which holds only in-frame ones; the method was immunoSEQ multiplex PCR. Of 200,000 to 300,000 clones listed, over 20% are singletons. Whole-study findings and limits: Shorter TCRB CDR3s, moderately but significantly so, marked every one of the four CD4+ subsets in Type 1 diabetes patients.

Comment on this clone: Its antigen remains unknown.

The source is a woman in her thirties or forties with type 1 diabetes. This chain uses TRBV6-1 with TRBJ2-7; 8 bases map to TRBD2. Sequencing was carried out using naive CD4+ T cells from blood. CDR3 sequence reads: CASRVLREAYEQYF. CDR3 in DNA: TGTGCCAGCCGTGTCCTGCGGGAGGCCTACGAGCAGTACTTC.